One and the same sample provided the 9 T cell receptor beta chains below, sequenced in a study of blood T cell repertoires in COVID-19. This table comes from immunoSEQ multiplex PCR, and its TCRdb copy is limited to in-frame clones, with some not included. The sample carries about 80,000 clones, over 70% recorded once. Sequencing was carried out using peripheral blood. The origin of the receptors is a human donor in a cohort sampled during active COVID-19.

The chain employs TRBV6-2 or TRBV6-3 and TRBJ2-2; the D gene is possibly TRBD2 (5 bases). The CDR3 contains 17 residues. Germline V gene lookup returns CDR1 MNHEY and CDR2 SVGEGT. Between the trimmed V and J ends, which lost 4 bases and 2 bases, there was a span of 17 bases. The CDR3 sequence is CASSSFWTFSNTGELFF. The DNA for the CDR3 is TGTGCCAGCAGTTCCTTTTGGACTTTTTCTAACACCGGGGAGCTGTTTTTT.

The chain has TRBV15 and TRBJ2-2; D ambiguous. Germline V CDR1 and CDR2: LNHNV, YYDKDF (reference sequence). Trimming shortened V by 5 bases and J by 5 bases, and 6 bases separated the two germline ends. The CDR3 covers 12 residues. The chain's CDR3 is CATSGRTGELFF. The DNA for the CDR3 is TGTGCCACCAGCGGCCGTACCGGGGAGCTGTTTTTT.

The rearrangement joins TRBV7-2 to TRBJ2-7, with D uncertain. CDR3 length equals 12 residues. Germline V gene data show CDR1 as SGHTA and CDR2 as FQGNSA. Between the trimmed V and J ends, which lost 6 bases and 1 base, there was a span of 7 bases. In nucleotides, the CDR3 is TGTGCCAGCAGTGAAGCATCCTACGAGCAGTACTTC. Its translation is CASSEASYEQYF.

In its sample, this clone was seen once. The chain joins TRBV6-5 to TRBJ1-1, with 7 nucleotides matching TRBD1. This CDR3 has 14 amino acids. Trimming at V came to 2 bases and at J to 4 bases, leaving 4 bases not matched to a gene. The V gene's germline CDR1 is MNHEY and CDR2 SVGAGI. The CDR3 coding sequence is TGTGCCAGCAGTTACGGGCAGGGGGGCACTGAAGCTTTCTTT. Its translation is CASSYGQGGTEAFF.

This clone showed up just once. This rearrangement joins TRBV5-4 to TRBJ2-3; 7 nucleotides align to TRBD1. Germline trimming cut 4 bases from V and 1 base from J; bases unmatched to any gene: 9. The CDR3 is 16 amino acids. The germline gives CDR1 SGHNT, CDR2 YYREEE (reference sequence). The chain's CDR3 is CASSTKTGIGTDTQYF. The CDR3 DNA sequence: TGTGCCAGCAGCACGAAGACAGGGATAGGCACAGATACGCAGTATTTT.

The chain is built from TRBV4-1 and TRBJ1-3, with 7 bases that match TRBD1. CDR1 and CDR2 (germline): MGHRA, YSYEKL. The CDR3 sequence is 17 residues long. V lost 4 bases, J lost 0 bases, and 9 bases stayed unmatched. The CDR3 nucleotides are TGCGCCAGCAGCCGACAGGGCCTGGCGATCTCTGGAAACACCATATATTTT. Its translation is CASSRQGLAISGNTIYF.

The chain carries TRBV27 and TRBJ1-5, with TRBD1 as a possible D gene (6 bases). CDR1 and CDR2 from the germline V gene are MNHEY and SMNVEV (reference sequence). Trimming cost V 4 bases and J 2 bases, with 9 bases left between them. The CDR3 runs to 14 residues. The CDR3 sequence: CASSSGVRNQPQHF. As DNA, the CDR3 is TGTGCCAGCAGTTCAGGGGTCCGCAATCAGCCCCAGCATTTT.

The CDR3 coding sequence is TGTGCCACCAGTGACCGACAGGGGACCCAAGAGACCCAGTACTTC. Protein: CATSDRQGTQETQYF. The chain is built from TRBV24-1 and TRBJ2-5, with 8 bases identical to TRBD1. Germline values: CDR1 KGHDR, CDR2 SFDVKD. The CDR3 totals 15 residues. J gave up 1 base and V 4 bases, and 4 bases lay outside the gene matches.

The chain combines TRBV6-5 with TRBJ1-1, with D perhaps TRBD1 (6 bases). There are 13 residues in the CDR3. CDR1 MNHEY and CDR2 SVGAGI come from the germline V gene. V lost 6 bases to trimming and J lost 2 bases, with 10 bases between them. The CDR3 reads CASSWTANTEAFF. The CDR3 DNA follows: TGTGCCAGCAGCTGGACAGCAAACACTGAAGCTTTCTTT.